The entry that follows covers one TCR beta chain sequence. This entry comes from a study of blood T cell repertoires in COVID-19. About the research overall: T cells, B-cell-depleted T cells, or PBMCs provided the cDNA or gDNA that served as material.

Per the authors' pipeline: Amplification of reference gene primers was used by the study to estimate nucleated cell counts. Assay used: immunoSEQ multiplex PCR; TCRdb lists only in-frame clones, some missing. V, J and clone size reflect that table, while D and trimming were determined from the DNA. The table includes under 300,000 clones, 85% to 90% detected once. Germline values: CDR1 SGHAT, CDR2 FQNNGV. The V and J ends lost 2 bases and 4 bases respectively, with 11 bases between them. The CDR3 runs 15 residues. The TCR originated in a man aged 55-75 years with acute or convalescent COVID-19. This chain links TRBV11-2 with TRBJ1-4; the D gene is possibly TRBD1 (6 bases). Sequencing was carried out using peripheral blood. CDR3 nucleotides: TGTGCCAGCAGCTTAAACAGGGTCGGTAATGAAAAACTGTTTTTT. Translation: CASSLNRVGNEKLFF.